The clone carrying this T cell receptor (beta chain) was seen only once. The data were obtained in a study of shared clonotypes between healthy human individuals. The V and J ends lost 5 bases and 2 bases, in that order; junction bases with no gene match: 17. The V gene's germline CDR1 is MNHEY and CDR2 SMNVEV (reference sequence). This CDR3 contains 18 residues. Method: immunoSEQ multiplex PCR; TCRdb's copy keeps in-frame clones and lacks some. The sample lists about 460,000 clones, around 77% occurring once. The material sequenced was PBMCs. The source of this sequence is a woman between 40 and 50 years old in good health. Some clones in this sample may be carry-over from other donors' samples. J is TRBJ2-7 and V is TRBV27; 8 positions match TRBD2. Here the CDR3 reads CASSPRLAREIGPYEQYF. DNA for the CDR3: TGTGCCAGCAGTCCCCGACTAGCGCGGGAGATAGGCCCCTACGAGCAGTACTTC.